This T cell receptor (beta chain) was profiled in a study of CD8 T cells in Susac syndrome. Reverse transcription used roughly 0.5 to 1 ug RNA and random hexamers. MiXCR was run by TCRdb on the immunoSEQ multiplex PCR reads, yielding one entry per CDR3 protein. The sample shows about 180,000 distinct CDR3 sequences, approximately 95% of them seen only once. V dropped 7 bases and J dropped 5 bases, with 11 bases sitting between them. The length of the CDR3 is 12 residues. Germline values: CDR1 MNHNS, CDR2 SASEGT. This clonotype was obtained from a human donor with multiple sclerosis. The sample was CD8+ T cells from PBMCs. This sequence joins TRBV6-1 and TRBJ1-1; D might be TRBD1 (5 bases). DNA for the CDR3: TGTGCCAGCAAAAGGGGCCAGACTGAAGCTTTCTTT. Its translation is CASKRGQTEAFF.